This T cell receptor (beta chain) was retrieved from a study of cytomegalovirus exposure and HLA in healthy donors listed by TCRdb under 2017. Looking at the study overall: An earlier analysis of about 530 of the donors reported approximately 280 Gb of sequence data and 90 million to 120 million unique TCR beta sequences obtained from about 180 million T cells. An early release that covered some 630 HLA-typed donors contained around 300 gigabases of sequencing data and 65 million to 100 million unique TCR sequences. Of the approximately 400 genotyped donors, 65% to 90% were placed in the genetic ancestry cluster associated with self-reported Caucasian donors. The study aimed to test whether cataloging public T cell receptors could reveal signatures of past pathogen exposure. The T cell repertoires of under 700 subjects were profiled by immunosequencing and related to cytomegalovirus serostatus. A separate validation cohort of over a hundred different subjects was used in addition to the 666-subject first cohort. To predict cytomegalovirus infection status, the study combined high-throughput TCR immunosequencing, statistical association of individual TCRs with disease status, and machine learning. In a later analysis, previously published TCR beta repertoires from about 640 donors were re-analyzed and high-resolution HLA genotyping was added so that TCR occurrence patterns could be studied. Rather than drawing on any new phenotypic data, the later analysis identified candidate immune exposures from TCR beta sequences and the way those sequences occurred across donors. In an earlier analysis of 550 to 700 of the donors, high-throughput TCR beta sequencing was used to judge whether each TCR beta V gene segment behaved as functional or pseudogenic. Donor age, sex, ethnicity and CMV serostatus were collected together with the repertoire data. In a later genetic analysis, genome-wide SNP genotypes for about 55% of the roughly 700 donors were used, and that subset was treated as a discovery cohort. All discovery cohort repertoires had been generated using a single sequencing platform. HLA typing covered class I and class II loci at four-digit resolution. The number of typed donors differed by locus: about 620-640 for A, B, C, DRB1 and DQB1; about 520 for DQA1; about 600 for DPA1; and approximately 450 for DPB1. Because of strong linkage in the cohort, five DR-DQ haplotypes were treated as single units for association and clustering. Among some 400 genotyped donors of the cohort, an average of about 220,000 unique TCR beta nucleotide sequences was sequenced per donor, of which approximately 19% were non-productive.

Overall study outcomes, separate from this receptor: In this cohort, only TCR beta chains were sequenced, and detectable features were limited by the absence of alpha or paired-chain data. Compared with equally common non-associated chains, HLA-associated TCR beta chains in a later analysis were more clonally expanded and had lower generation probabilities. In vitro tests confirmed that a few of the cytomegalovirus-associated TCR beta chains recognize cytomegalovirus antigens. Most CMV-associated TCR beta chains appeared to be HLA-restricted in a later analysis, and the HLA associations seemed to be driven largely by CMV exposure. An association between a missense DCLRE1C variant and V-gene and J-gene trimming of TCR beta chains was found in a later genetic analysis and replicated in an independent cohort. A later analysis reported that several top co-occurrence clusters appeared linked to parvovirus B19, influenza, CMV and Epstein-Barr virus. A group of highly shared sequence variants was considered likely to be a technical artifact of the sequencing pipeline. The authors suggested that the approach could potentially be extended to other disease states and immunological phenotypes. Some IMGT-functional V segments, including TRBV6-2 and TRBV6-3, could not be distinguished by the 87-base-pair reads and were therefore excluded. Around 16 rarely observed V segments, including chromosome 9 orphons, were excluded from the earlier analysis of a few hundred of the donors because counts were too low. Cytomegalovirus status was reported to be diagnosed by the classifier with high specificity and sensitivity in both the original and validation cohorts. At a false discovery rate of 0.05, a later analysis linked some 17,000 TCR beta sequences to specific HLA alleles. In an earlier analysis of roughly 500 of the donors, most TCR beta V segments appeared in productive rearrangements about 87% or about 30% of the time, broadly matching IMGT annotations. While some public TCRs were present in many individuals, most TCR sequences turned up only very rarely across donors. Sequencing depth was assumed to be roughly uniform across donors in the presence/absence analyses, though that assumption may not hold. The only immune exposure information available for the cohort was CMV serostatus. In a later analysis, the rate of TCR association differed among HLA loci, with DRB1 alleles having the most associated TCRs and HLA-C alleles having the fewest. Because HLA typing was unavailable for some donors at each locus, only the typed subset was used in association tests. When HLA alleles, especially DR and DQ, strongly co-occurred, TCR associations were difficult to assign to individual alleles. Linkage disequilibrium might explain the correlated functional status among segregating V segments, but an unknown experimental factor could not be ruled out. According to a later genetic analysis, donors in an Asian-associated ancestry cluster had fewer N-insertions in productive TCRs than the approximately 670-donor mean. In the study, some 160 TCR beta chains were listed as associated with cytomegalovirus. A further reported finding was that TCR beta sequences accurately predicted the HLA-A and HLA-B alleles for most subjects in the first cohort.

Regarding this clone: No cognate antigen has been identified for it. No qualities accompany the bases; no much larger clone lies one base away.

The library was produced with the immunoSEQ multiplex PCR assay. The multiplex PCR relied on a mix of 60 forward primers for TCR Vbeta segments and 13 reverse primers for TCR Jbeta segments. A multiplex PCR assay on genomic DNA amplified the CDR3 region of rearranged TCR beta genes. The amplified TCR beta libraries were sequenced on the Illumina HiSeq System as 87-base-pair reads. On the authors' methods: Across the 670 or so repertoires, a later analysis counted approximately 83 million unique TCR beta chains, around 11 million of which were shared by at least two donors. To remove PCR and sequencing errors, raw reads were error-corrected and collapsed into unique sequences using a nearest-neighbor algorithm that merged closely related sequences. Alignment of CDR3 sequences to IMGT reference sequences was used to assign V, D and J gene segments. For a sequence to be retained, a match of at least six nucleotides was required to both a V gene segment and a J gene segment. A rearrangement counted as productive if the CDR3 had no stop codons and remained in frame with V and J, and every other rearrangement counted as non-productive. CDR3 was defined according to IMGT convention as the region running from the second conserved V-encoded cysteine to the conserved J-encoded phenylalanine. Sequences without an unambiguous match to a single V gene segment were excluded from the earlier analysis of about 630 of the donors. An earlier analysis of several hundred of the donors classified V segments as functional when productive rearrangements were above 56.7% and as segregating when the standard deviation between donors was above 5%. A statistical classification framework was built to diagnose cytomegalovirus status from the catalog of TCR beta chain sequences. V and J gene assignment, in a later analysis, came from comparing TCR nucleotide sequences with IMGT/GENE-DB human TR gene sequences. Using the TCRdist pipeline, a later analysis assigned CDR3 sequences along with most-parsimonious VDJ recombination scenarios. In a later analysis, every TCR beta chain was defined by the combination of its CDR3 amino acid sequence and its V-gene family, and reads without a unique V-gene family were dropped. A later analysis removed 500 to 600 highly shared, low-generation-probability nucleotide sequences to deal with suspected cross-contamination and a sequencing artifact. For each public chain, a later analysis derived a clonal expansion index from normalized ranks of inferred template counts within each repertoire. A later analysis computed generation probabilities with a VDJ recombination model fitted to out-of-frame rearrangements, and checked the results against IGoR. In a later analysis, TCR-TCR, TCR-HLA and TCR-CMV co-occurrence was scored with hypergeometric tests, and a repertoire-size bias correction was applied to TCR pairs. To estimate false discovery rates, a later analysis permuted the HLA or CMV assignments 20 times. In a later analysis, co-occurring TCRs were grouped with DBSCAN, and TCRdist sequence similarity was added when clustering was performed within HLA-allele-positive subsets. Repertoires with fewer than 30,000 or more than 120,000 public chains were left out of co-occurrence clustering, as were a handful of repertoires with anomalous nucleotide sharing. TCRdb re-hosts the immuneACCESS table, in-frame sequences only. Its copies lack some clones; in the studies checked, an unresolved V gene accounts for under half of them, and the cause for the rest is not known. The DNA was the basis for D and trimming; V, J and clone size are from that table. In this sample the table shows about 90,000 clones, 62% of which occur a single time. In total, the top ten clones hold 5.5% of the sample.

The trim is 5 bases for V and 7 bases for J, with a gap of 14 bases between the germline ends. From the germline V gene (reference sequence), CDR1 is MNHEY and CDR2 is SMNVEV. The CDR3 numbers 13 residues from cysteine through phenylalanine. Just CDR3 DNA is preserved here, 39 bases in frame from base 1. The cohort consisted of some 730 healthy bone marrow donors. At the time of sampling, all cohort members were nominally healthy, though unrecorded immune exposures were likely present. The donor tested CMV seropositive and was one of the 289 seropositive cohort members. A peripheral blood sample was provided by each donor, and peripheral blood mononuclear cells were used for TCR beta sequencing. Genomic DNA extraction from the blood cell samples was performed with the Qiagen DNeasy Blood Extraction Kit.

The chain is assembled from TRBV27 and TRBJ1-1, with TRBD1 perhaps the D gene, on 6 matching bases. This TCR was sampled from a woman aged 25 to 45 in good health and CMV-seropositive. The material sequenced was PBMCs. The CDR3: CASSQSRGGEAFF. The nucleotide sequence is TGTGCCAGCAGTCAATCGAGGGGGGGTGAAGCTTTCTTT.